The TCR beta chain under discussion was sequenced for a study of cytomegalovirus exposure and HLA in healthy donors. The CDR3 runs 15 residues. The PCR used 60 Vbeta and 13 Jbeta primers. Clones were sequenced by immunoSEQ multiplex PCR, and TCRdb holds only the in-frame ones, with some missing. This table holds around 70,000 clones, around 73% found once. The chain is built from TRBV21-1 and TRBJ2-5; the listed D gene, TRBD2, was not tested against the DNA. TRBV21-1 is listed as a pseudogene. The sample comprised PBMCs. This clonotype was sampled from a girl aged 10 to 17 in good health and CMV-seropositive. Here the CDR3 reads CASSKEAHPQETQYF. The DNA of the CDR3 is TGTGCCAGCAGCAAAGAAGCCCATCCCCAAGAGACCCAGTACTTC.